The clone carrying this TCR beta chain was seen once. The antigen remains undetermined. A deep-level run was used for the assay. The method was immunoSEQ multiplex PCR; TCRdb's version includes in-frame clones alone and lacks a portion of them. The sample has 800,000 to 1,200,000 clones; about four fifths are singletons. The sample is drawn from a study of shared clonotypes between healthy human individuals. Findings of the study overall: Deeper or shallower sequencing was expected to change how clonotypes are shared among donors.

The CDR3 sequence is 15 residues long. V was clipped by 0 bases and J by 4 bases; unmatched bases: 1. Germline lookup yields CDR1 SGHTA and CDR2 FQGNSA. The chain combines TRBV7-2 with TRBJ2-5, with 11 bases matching TRBD2. The sequence was obtained from a man aged 18 to 29 in good health. Some clones in this sample may be carry-over from other donors' samples. Sequenced sample: memory CD4+ T cells from PBMCs. As for subset: CD45RA-negative fraction. CDR3 amino acids: CASSLAGLAAETQYF. Here the CDR3 DNA reads TGTGCCAGCAGCTTAGCGGGACTAGCGGCAGAGACCCAGTACTTC. Full variable domain (remainder filled in from reference TRBV7-2 and TRBJ2-5): GAGVSQSPSNKVTEKGKDVELRCDPISGHTALYWYRQSLGQGLEFLIYFQGNSAPDKSGLPSDRFSAERTGGSVSTLTIQRTQQEDSAVYLCASSLAGLAAETQYFGPGTRLLVL.